This T cell receptor beta chain was captured by sequencing in a study of identical twins' blood T cells. TCRdb redid the calling of the 5' RACE reads with MiXCR, one entry per CDR3 protein. The sample lists 350,000 to 400,000 distinct CDR3 sequences; roughly 31% were seen once. Germline loops: CDR1 MDHEN, CDR2 SYDVKM. The V gene end was trimmed by 7 bases and the J gene end by 6 bases; junction bases not matched to a gene: 9. This CDR3 is 15 amino acids long. This sequence joins TRBV28 and TRBJ1-6; 7 bases agree with TRBD1. The sample was PBMCs. This sequence originates from a woman aged 18-49 years in good health. DNA of the CDR3: TGTGCCAGCATCCATCGGGACAGACCTAATTCACCCCTCCACTTT. Encoded protein: CASIHRDRPNSPLHF.